This T cell receptor (beta chain) emerged from a study of neurological immune-mediated disorders. About the research overall: Of the approximately 34 patients with multiple sclerosis, some 30 had relapsing-remitting MS, whereas the remaining 3 had secondary progressive MS.

By 5'RACE with 10-nucleotide random UMIs, the cDNA was made. Every sequencing run gave over 200 million TCR-beta sequences, taken from 15-18 subjects. Each CDR3 protein is one row after TCRdb ran MiXCR on the 5' RACE reads. This table has some 78,000 distinct CDR3 sequences, 4.5% to 6.5% appearing once. This clonotype occurred a few times. Looked up from germline, CDR1 is SEHNR and CDR2 is FQNEAQ (reference sequence). The CDR3 covers 15 residues. The J segment lost 2 bases and the V segment lost 4 bases, leaving 5 bases of the junction unmatched. Specimen: PBMCs. The TCR sequence derives from a woman aged 30 to 39 with multiple sclerosis. The rearrangement links TRBV7-9 to TRBJ2-7, with 10 bases matching TRBD2. The CDR3 nucleotides read TGTGCCAGCAGCTCCACTAGCGGGGCAACCTACGAGCAGTACTTC. Protein product: CASSSTSGATYEQYF.